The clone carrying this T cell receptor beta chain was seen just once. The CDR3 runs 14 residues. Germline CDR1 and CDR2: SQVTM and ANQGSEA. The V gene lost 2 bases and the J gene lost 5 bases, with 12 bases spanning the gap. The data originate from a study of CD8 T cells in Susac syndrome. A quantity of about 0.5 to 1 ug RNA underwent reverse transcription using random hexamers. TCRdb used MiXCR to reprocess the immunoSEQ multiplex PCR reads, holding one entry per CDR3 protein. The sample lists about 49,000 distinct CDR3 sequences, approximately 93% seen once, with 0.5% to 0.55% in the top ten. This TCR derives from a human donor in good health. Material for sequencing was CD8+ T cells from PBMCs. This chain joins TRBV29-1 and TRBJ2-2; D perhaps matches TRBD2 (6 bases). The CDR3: CSVEWLGGTGELFF. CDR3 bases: TGCAGCGTTGAATGGTTGGGGGGAACCGGGGAGCTGTTTTTT.